This TCR beta chain was captured in a study of cytomegalovirus exposure and HLA in healthy donors. To note about this clone: Its specificity is not known.

The study's findings and limits: The study put 150 to 200 TCR beta chains on its list as cytomegalovirus-associated.

Sequenced by immunoSEQ multiplex PCR; TCRdb stores in-frame clones only, minus some. The sample has about 130,000 clones; around four fifths are singletons. The CDR3 spans 14 residues. J gave up 7 bases and V 0 bases, and 3 bases lay outside the gene matches. Germline V lookup: CDR1 SGHRS, CDR2 YFSETQ. Sequenced sample: PBMCs. The TCR was taken from a man between 25 and 39 years old in good health and CMV-seropositive. The chain is built from TRBV5-1 and TRBJ2-7, with 11 nucleotides matching TRBD1. CDR3 region: CASSLGDRGMEQYF. In DNA, the CDR3 is TGCGCCAGCAGCTTGGGGGACAGGGGGATGGAGCAGTACTTC.